A single sample is the source of the 13 T cell receptor beta chains below, sequenced in a study of metastatic and nonmetastatic thyroid tumors. MiXCR reprocessed the PCR reads for TCRdb. The table includes about 43,000 clones, approximately 10% detected once. Not a single patient had been given any form of treatment at any point before undergoing thyroid surgery. Input material: blood. All receptors derive from a female donor with papillary thyroid cancer or a benign thyroid nodule (not recorded which). Some clones in this sample may be carry-over from other donors' samples.

This clone qualifies as medium-sized. This chain uses TRBV12-3 or TRBV12-4 with TRBJ2-1; a possible D gene is TRBD2 (6 bases). V was shortened by 6 bases and J by 5 bases, with 11 bases between the two germline ends. There are 13 residues in the CDR3. Written as DNA, the CDR3 is TGTGCCAGCAGACACCTAGCGAACAATGAGCAGTTCTTC. Residues: CASRHLANNEQFF.

This clone has at least ten counts. A much larger clonotype is one base distant, so this may be a read error. The chain uses TRBV12-3 or TRBV12-4 and TRBJ2-7, with unresolved D. Trimming cost V 7 bases and J 6 bases, with 10 bases left between them. The length of the CDR3 is 11 residues. CDR3 sequence reads: CASTRLVEQYF. The DNA for the CDR3 is TGTGCCAGCACCCGTCTAGTCGAGCAGTACTTC.

This clone has at least ten counts. The V call is TRBV5-1, the J call TRBJ2-3; perhaps TRBD2 as D (5 bases). The ends were cut back, 4 bases at V and 5 bases at J, with 8 bases in the middle. This CDR3 contains 12 residues. The germline V gene encodes CDR1 SGHRS and CDR2 YFSETQ. The CDR3 DNA follows: TGCGCCAGCAGCATACTAGGAGATACGCAGTATTTT. Protein sequence: CASSILGDTQYF.

This clone has ten or more counts. This chain joins TRBV9 and TRBJ1-2, with a weak D call TRBD1 (6 bases). Germline values: CDR1 SGDLS, CDR2 YYNGEE. V lost 3 bases and J lost 5, with 8 bases in between. There are 12 residues in the CDR3. The CDR3 protein is CASSATGYGYTF. CDR3 nucleotides: TGTGCCAGCAGCGCTACAGGGTATGGCTACACCTTC.

The chain combines TRBV12-3 or TRBV12-4 with TRBJ1-1; D gene uncertain. The length of the CDR3 is 14 residues. Trimming left V 2 bases short and J 1 base short, with 8 bases between. CDR3 amino acids: CASSLSGGNTEAFF. CDR3 bases: TGTGCCAGCAGTTTATCCGGAGGGAACACTGAAGCTTTCTTT.

This clone came up many times. This chain links TRBV24-1 with TRBJ2-2; unclear D gene. With 0 bases removed from V and 2 bases from J, the gap between germline ends came to 6 bases. Germline assignment: CDR1 KGHDR and CDR2 SFDVKD. This CDR3 contains 15 residues. Here the CDR3 DNA reads TGTGCCACCAGTGATTTGCTCGGTAACACCGGGGAGCTGTTTTTT. Translation gives CATSDLLGNTGELFF.

This clone was counted ten times or more. The chain combines TRBV6-4 with TRBJ2-1; D is possibly TRBD2 (6 bases). The CDR3 is 16 residues long. Germline CDR1 is MRHNA and CDR2 is SNTAGT. With 0 bases removed from V and 0 bases from J, the gap between germline ends came to 9 bases. This CDR3 is CASSDSGGFSYNEQFF. For the CDR3, the DNA is TGTGCCAGCAGTGACTCCGGGGGTTTCTCCTACAATGAGCAGTTCTTC.

The chain employs TRBV20-1 and TRBJ2-1, with TRBD2 matching over 9 bases. The CDR3 contains 14 residues. V lost 5 bases to trimming and J lost 4 bases; unmatched junction nucleotides: 6. Looked up from germline, CDR1 is DFQATT and CDR2 is SNEGSKA (reference sequence). The CDR3 spells CSASVLAGYNEQFF. CDR3 DNA: TGCAGTGCTTCGGTACTAGCGGGTTACAATGAGCAGTTCTTC.

This clone was detected ten times or more. The chain is built from TRBV19 and TRBJ1-1, with D tentatively TRBD1 (6 bases). This CDR3 is 14 amino acids long. The germline gives CDR1 LNHDA, CDR2 SQIVND (reference sequence). Trimming removed 7 bases from V and 5 bases from J, with 17 bases in between. This CDR3 reads CASTQRGARTEAFF. CDR3 in DNA: TGTGCCAGTACCCAACGGGGGGCGCGGACTGAAGCTTTCTTT.

This clone came up many times. This rearrangement joins TRBV2 to TRBJ1-6; weak D call: TRBD1 (5 bases). CDR3 length: 13 residues. V dropped 8 bases and J dropped 7 bases, with 12 bases sitting between them. CDR1 and CDR2 from the germline V gene are SNHLY and FYNNEI. CDR3 loop: CASWDLGNSPLHF. The CDR3 DNA sequence: TGTGCCAGCTGGGACCTTGGGAATTCACCCCTCCACTTT.

In its sample, this clone was seen a few times. A much larger clone lies a single base off, so this may be a read error. The V gene is TRBV29-1, the J gene TRBJ2-3, with D tentatively TRBD1 or TRBD2 (5 bases each). The CDR3 runs 13 residues. Germline loops: CDR1 SQVTM, CDR2 ANQGSEA. The CDR3 spells CIAGGTRADTQYF. The CDR3 DNA sequence: TGCATCGCCGGTGGGACGAGGGCAGATACGCAGTATTTT.

This clone was observed at least ten times. A read error may be the cause here, since a much bigger clone is one base away. This sequence joins TRBV2 and TRBJ2-7; D assignment may be TRBD1 or TRBD2 (5 bases each). Germline V lookup: CDR1 SNHLY, CDR2 FYNNEI. Deletions cut 3 bases from V and 5 bases from J, with 11 bases between. This CDR3 contains 13 residues. The CDR3 region is CASSDEGPDEQYF. The CDR3 DNA is TGTGCCAGCAGTGACGAGGGGCCCGACGAGCAGTACTTC.

This clone was counted at least ten times. CDR3 sequence: CASSLGPLYSPLHF. CDR3 bases: TGTGCCAGCAGTTTAGGGCCGCTCTATTCACCCCTCCACTTT. The J gene is TRBJ1-6, the V gene TRBV28; D not certain. From germline, CDR1 is MDHEN and CDR2 SYDVKM. The CDR3 has 14 residues. Trimming pared 2 bases from V and 8 bases from J, leaving 10 bases between.